The 8 T cell receptor beta chains given below trace back to one sample, sequenced in a study of CD39 and CD103 CD8 tumor-infiltrating T cells. Generated by immunoSEQ multiplex PCR, the TCRdb table keeps only in-frame clones and is missing some. The sample lists approximately 18,000 clones, 75% to 95% occurring once. The sample was CD8+ T cells sorted from blood. Subset meaning: total memory CD8 T cells (CD45RA-CCR7+/-) from blood or uninvolved lymph node. These receptors originate from a human donor with head and neck squamous cell carcinoma.

This clone occurred once. V gene TRBV4-1 combines with J gene TRBJ2-3; D uncertain. Germline V CDR1 and CDR2: MGHRA, YSYEKL. This CDR3 has 13 amino acids. V lost 8 bases, J lost 2 bases, and 11 bases lay in between. This CDR3 is CASSRQVTDTQYF. The CDR3 bases are TGCGCCAGCTCTAGGCAGGTCACAGATACGCAGTATTTT.

V is TRBV4-2 and J is TRBJ2-3; D is unresolved. V was clipped by 0 bases and J by 0 bases, with 13 bases between them. The length of the CDR3 is 17 residues. Germline-derived CDR1 and CDR2 are LGHNA and YNFKEQ. CDR3 bases: TGTGCCAGCAGCCAAGATCTGGGCACGCCTAGCACAGATACGCAGTATTTT. Protein: CASSQDLGTPSTDTQYF.

This clone was seen just once. The chain combines TRBV28 with TRBJ2-2, with unresolved D. The CDR3 totals 16 residues. V gave up 3 bases and J gave up 4 bases, with 15 bases separating them. Germline values: CDR1 MDHEN, CDR2 SYDVKM. The CDR3 DNA follows: TGTGCCAGCAGTTTCGGTCTCACTCGGGTCACCGGGGAGCTGTTTTTT. It translates to CASSFGLTRVTGELFF. The full variable domain, its missing parts supplied by reference TRBV28 and TRBJ2-2, is DVKVTQSSRYLVKRTGEKVFLECVQDMDHENMFWYRQDPGLGLRLIYFSYDVKMKEKGDIPEGYSVSREKKERFSLILESASTNQTSMYLCASSFGLTRVTGELFFGEGSRLTVL.

The rearrangement links TRBV18 to TRBJ2-7; D gene unclear. Germline values: CDR1 KGHSH, CDR2 LQKENI. Deletions cut 2 bases from V and 5 bases from J, with 13 bases between. This CDR3 spans 14 amino acids. The CDR3, as DNA: TGTGCCAGCTCACCAGACCTTGTGGTCCACGAGCAGTACTTC. It translates to CASSPDLVVHEQYF.

In its sample, this clone was seen once. V is TRBV5-1 and J is TRBJ1-1, with no clear D. Germline CDR1 SGHRS, CDR2 YFSETQ. V lost 4 bases and J 5 bases, leaving 6 bases between the germline ends. The CDR3 extends over 11 amino acids. The chain's CDR3 is CASSVGTEAFF. The DNA for the CDR3 is TGCGCCAGCAGCGTGGGGACTGAAGCTTTCTTT.

The chain uses TRBV20-1 and TRBJ2-5; D ambiguous. V was clipped by 6 bases and J by 5 bases, with 7 bases between them. Per germline, CDR1 DFQATT and CDR2 SNEGSKA (reference sequence). This CDR3 has 10 residues. The CDR3 DNA sequence: TGCAGTGCAGAAGTGGAGACCCAGTACTTC. It yields the protein CSAEVETQYF.

The rearrangement links TRBV10-1 to TRBJ1-2; 7 positions match TRBD1. J was trimmed by 0 bases and V by 0 bases; bases with no gene match: 4. Germline V gene sequence: CDR1 WNHNN, CDR2 SYGVQD (reference sequence). The CDR3 sequence is 16 residues long. The CDR3 here is CASSESRDRANYGYTF. For the CDR3, the DNA is TGCGCCAGCAGTGAGTCCCGGGACAGAGCTAACTATGGCTACACCTTC.

This clone appeared once. The chain carries TRBV7-9 and TRBJ1-4; no firm D call. This CDR3 region has 13 residues. Trimming took off 3 bases at V and 6 bases at J, with 8 bases between the two ends. Per germline, CDR1 SEHNR and CDR2 FQNEAQ (reference sequence). The CDR3 nucleotides read TGTGCCAGCAGCTTCCCTTTCGATGAAAAACTGTTTTTT. It codes for CASSFPFDEKLFF.